This T cell receptor beta chain originates from a study of T cells after somatic rescue of genetic block. Germline-derived CDR1 and CDR2 are SGHRS and YFSETQ. V was pared by 3 bases and J by 5 bases, with 13 bases of the junction left unmatched. The CDR3 runs to 16 residues. Assay: immunoSEQ multiplex PCR; the TCRdb copy retains only in-frame clones and omits some. The table shows roughly 70,000 clones, with 92% occurring only once. The chain recombines TRBV5-1 with TRBJ2-5, with 7 nucleotides matching TRBD2. This receptor was identified in a man aged 35-49 years. The sequencing input was peripheral blood mononuclear cells (PBMCs). CDR3 DNA: TGCGCCAGCAGCTCCTCGGGGACTAATGCGGGGGAGACCCAGTACTTC. Protein sequence: CASSSSGTNAGETQYF.